This T cell receptor (beta chain) was retrieved from a study of Graves' ophthalmopathy and Graves' hyperthyroidism. This clonotype was seen ten or more times. Transcripts of RNA were the source for amplifying TCR beta CDR3 regions. After a first-round RT-PCR with HTBI primers, a second-round multiplex PCR was run. TCRdb re-analysed the multiplex PCR reads in MiXCR, keeping a single row per CDR3 protein. The sample includes more than 550,000 distinct CDR3 sequences, just over 40% seen only once; the top ten take 3% to 3.5%. Germline loops: CDR1 SQVTM, CDR2 ANQGSEA. The CDR3 consists of 14 residues. V was clipped by 6 bases and J by 0 bases; unmatched bases: 8.

The specimen was peripheral blood. V and J are TRBV29-1 and TRBJ2-7; TRBD1 aligns across 7 bases. The sequence was collected from an adult man with Graves' ophthalmopathy. Written as DNA, the CDR3 is TGCAGCGTCTCCGGGACAGCAGGCTCCTACGAGCAGTACTTC. Its protein product is CSVSGTAGSYEQYF.